This T cell receptor beta chain came from a study of beta chain features in type 1 diabetes. Overall study context: All samples together contributed some 100,000,000 sorted cells for examination.

Study-wide results and caveats: TCRB CDR3s were moderately but significantly shorter in Type 1 diabetes patients in all four CD4+ subsets.

This clone was observed a handful of times. The antigen is not known. The CDR3 extends over 15 amino acids. The germline V and J ends were trimmed by 3 bases and 6 bases, with 13 bases remaining between them. Germline-derived CDR1 and CDR2 are SGHRS and YFSETQ. What was sequenced were expressed TCRB transcripts, since all of the isolated RNA had been reverse transcribed. Sequenced by immunoSEQ multiplex PCR; TCRdb stores in-frame clones only, minus some. The repertoire consists of about 290,000 clones, with approximately 8% occurring once and the leading ten covering over 0.8%. The rearrangement links TRBV5-1 to TRBJ1-6; D is possibly TRBD1 (5 bases). The origin of this receptor is a young woman in good health. Sequenced: central memory CD4+ T cells from blood. The CDR3 reads CASSSVGQVNSPLHF. CDR3 coding DNA: TGCGCCAGCAGCTCCGTGGGGCAGGTTAATTCACCCCTCCACTTT.